The 30 T cell receptor beta chains given below trace back to one sample, sequenced in a study of blood T cell repertoires in COVID-19. Only in-frame clones appear in the TCRdb table, and some are missing; sequencing was by immunoSEQ multiplex PCR. The repertoire holds some 310,000 clones, roughly 87% seen once, with 1% in the top ten. Sequencing used peripheral blood. The receptors shown here come from a man aged 50-60 years with active or convalescent COVID-19.

The V call is TRBV2, the J call TRBJ1-1, with D tentatively TRBD1 (6 bases). Germline V gene lookup returns CDR1 SNHLY and CDR2 FYNNEI. Trimming shortened V by 7 bases and J by 4 bases, and 19 bases separated the two germline ends. The CDR3 extends over 15 amino acids. The CDR3, as DNA: TGTGCCAGCAAGCTAGATTACAGGGTTAGCACTGAAGCTTTCTTT. Its translation is CASKLDYRVSTEAFF.

This clone has more than one count but fewer than ten. The V and J genes are TRBV2 and TRBJ2-7; D uncertain. The ends were cut back, 3 bases at V and 5 bases at J, with 14 bases in the middle. Per the germline V gene, CDR1 is SNHLY and CDR2 is FYNNEI. The CDR3 has 14 amino acids. As DNA, the CDR3 is TGTGCCAGCAGTGATGATCGACACAGCCACGAGCAGTACTTC. This codes for CASSDDRHSHEQYF.

The chain carries TRBV7-9 and TRBJ1-2; D uncertain. V was clipped by 5 bases and J by 1 base, with 11 bases between them. This CDR3 is 14 amino acids long. Per germline, CDR1 SEHNR and CDR2 FQNEAQ (reference sequence). The CDR3 is CASSQDTLNYGYTF. The CDR3 DNA follows: TGTGCCAGCAGCCAAGACACCCTTAACTATGGCTACACCTTC.

The chain uses TRBV7-9 and TRBJ2-3; 7 positions agree with TRBD1. Germline trimming cut 5 bases from V and 0 bases from J; bases unmatched to any gene: 8. The CDR3 spans 16 residues. Germline V gives CDR1 SEHNR, CDR2 FQNEAQ (reference sequence). The CDR3 is CASSPTGTVSTDTQYF. For the CDR3, the DNA is TGTGCCAGCAGCCCCACCGGGACAGTTAGCACAGATACGCAGTATTTT. Full variable domain (rest looked up from reference TRBV7-9 and TRBJ2-3): DTGVSQNPRHKITKRGQNVTFRCDPISEHNRLYWYRQTLGQGPEFLTYFQNEAQLEKSRLLSDRFSAERPKGSFSTLEIQRTEQGDSAMYLCASSPTGTVSTDTQYFGPGTRLTVL.

This clone appeared a single time. This chain connects TRBV19 to TRBJ1-5, with D possibly matching TRBD1 (6 bases). V lost 5 bases and J 7 bases, leaving 12 bases between the germline ends. CDR3 length: 13 amino acids. Germline CDR1 reads LNHDA; CDR2 reads SQIVND (reference sequence). The CDR3 sequence: CASSPGVDQPQHF. The CDR3 region has the DNA TGTGCCAGTAGTCCAGGGGTGGACCAGCCCCAGCATTTT.

The chain is built from TRBV6-5 and TRBJ1-4; a weak D match, TRBD1 (5 bases). The CDR3 loop spans 14 amino acids. Germline assignment: CDR1 MNHEY and CDR2 SVGAGI. Trimming pared 5 bases from V and 6 bases from J, leaving 13 bases between. The CDR3 sequence: CASSPGRGHEKLFF. DNA of the CDR3: TGTGCCAGCAGTCCCGGGAGGGGCCATGAAAAACTGTTTTTT.

V gene TRBV5-1 combines with J gene TRBJ1-1, with unresolved D. V was shortened by 5 bases and J by 2 bases, with 16 bases between the two germline ends. Germline loops: CDR1 SGHRS, CDR2 YFSETQ. The CDR3 is 15 amino acids. The CDR3 is CASRHRTTANTEAFF. The CDR3 coding sequence is TGCGCCAGCAGACATAGGACTACAGCTAACACTGAAGCTTTCTTT.

This chain uses TRBV7-8 with TRBJ2-2, with TRBD1 matching 9 bases. Germline assignment: CDR1 SGHVS and CDR2 FQNEAQ. The CDR3 totals 17 residues. V dropped 4 bases and J dropped 2; count of bases not matched to a gene: 8. The CDR3 DNA is TGTGCCAGCAGCTCGCGCGGGACAGGGATCAACACCGGGGAGCTGTTTTTT. Translated, it gives CASSSRGTGINTGELFF.

The V and J genes are TRBV28 and TRBJ2-5, with D tentatively TRBD1 (6 bases). Germline V lookup: CDR1 MDHEN, CDR2 SYDVKM. V was pared by 4 bases and J by 1 base, with 10 bases between. The CDR3 consists of 14 residues. CDR3 sequence reads: CASSSGQSQETQYF. The CDR3 coding sequence is TGTGCCAGCAGTTCAGGACAGTCCCAAGAGACCCAGTACTTC.

Regarding this clone: Other DNA variants within this sample encode the same CDR3. This chain connects TRBV5-1 to TRBJ2-3; maybe TRBD1 (6 bases). The V gene's germline CDR1 is SGHRS and CDR2 YFSETQ. The V end was cut by 3 bases, the J end by 4 bases, with 12 bases between. This CDR3 comprises 14 residues. CDR3 DNA sequence: TGCGCCAGCAGCTGGACAGATTTCGCAGATACGCAGTATTTT. Translation gives CASSWTDFADTQYF.

V usage is TRBV7-9 and J usage is TRBJ1-5; 7 nucleotides align to TRBD1. CDR1 and CDR2 (germline): SEHNR, FQNEAQ (reference sequence). V shed 2 bases, J shed 0 bases, and the junction held 4 bases outside the gene matches. This CDR3 contains 16 residues. In DNA, the CDR3 is TGTGCCAGCAGCTTAAGGGCAGGGGGTAGCAATCAGCCCCAGCATTTT. It specifies CASSLRAGGSNQPQHF. Variable domain in full (rest from reference TRBV7-9 and TRBJ1-5): DTGVSQNPRHKITKRGQNVTFRCDPISEHNRLYWYRQTLGQGPEFLTYFQNEAQLEKSRLLSDRFSAERPKGSFSTLEIQRTEQGDSAMYLCASSLRAGGSNQPQHFGDGTRLSIL.

This sequence joins TRBV28 and TRBJ2-7; 9 bases agree with TRBD1. Germline loops: CDR1 MDHEN, CDR2 SYDVKM. CDR3 length: 15 amino acids. V shed 5 bases and J 4 bases; nucleotides not matched to a gene: 9. CDR3 coding DNA: TGTGCCAGCAGTGCCCGCCCGGGACAGGGATACGAGCAGTACTTC. This encodes CASSARPGQGYEQYF.

The V call is TRBV4-3, the J call TRBJ1-5, with 11 bases lining up with TRBD1. Germline V lookup: CDR1 LGHNA, CDR2 YSLEER. V trimming: 0 bases; J trimming: 7 bases; junction bases outside the gene matches: 8. The CDR3 spans 17 residues. The CDR3 reads CASSQEFRDRGSQPQHF. The CDR3 region has the DNA TGCGCCAGCAGCCAAGAGTTCCGGGACAGGGGGAGCCAGCCCCAGCATTTT.

The chain carries TRBV18 and TRBJ2-3; 10 nucleotides agree with TRBD1. The length of the CDR3 is 16 residues. Per the germline V gene, CDR1 is KGHSH and CDR2 is LQKENI. V gave up 2 bases and J gave up 2 bases; unmatched junction bases: 4. CDR3 in amino acids: CASSPGTGALTDTQYF. The CDR3 region has the DNA TGTGCCAGCTCACCAGGGACAGGGGCCCTCACAGATACGCAGTATTTT.

The J gene is TRBJ2-1, the V gene TRBV30, with 10 bases that match TRBD2. This CDR3 has 17 residues. The V gene's germline CDR1 is GTSNPN and CDR2 SVGIG (reference sequence). V dropped 7 bases and J dropped 0; count of bases not matched to a gene: 12. DNA of the CDR3: TGTGCCTCAAGGGTACTAGCGGGACAGCTCTCCTACAATGAGCAGTTCTTC. Residues: CASRVLAGQLSYNEQFF.

For the CDR3, the DNA is TGTGCCAGCAGGGAATGGGACAGGGGGCAAGATACGCAGTATTTT. Protein: CASREWDRGQDTQYF. This chain links TRBV2 with TRBJ2-3, with 12 bases aligning to TRBD1. The V gene end was trimmed by 6 bases and the J gene end by 5 bases; junction bases not matched to a gene: 6. The V gene's germline CDR1 is SNHLY and CDR2 FYNNEI. The CDR3 is 15 amino acids.

The gene calls are TRBV14 and TRBJ1-1; 9 bases map to TRBD1. The CDR3 is made up of 13 amino acids. J gave up 11 bases and V 5 bases, and 9 bases lay outside the gene matches. Germline V gene sequence: CDR1 SGHDN, CDR2 FVKESK. The CDR3 DNA is TGTGCCAGCAGCTACGCGGAAGGACAGGGGGCTTTCTTT. This sequence encodes CASSYAEGQGAFF.

The chain employs TRBV6-5 and TRBJ2-5; maybe TRBD1 (6 bases). Germline CDR1 is MNHEY and CDR2 is SVGAGI. This CDR3 spans 15 amino acids. Trimming removed 8 bases at V and 4 bases at J, with 20 bases between. CDR3 in DNA: TGTGCCAGCCGGCAGGACAGACGATTCGGAGAGACCCAGTACTTC. Encoded protein: CASRQDRRFGETQYF.

This clone was found once. The chain joins TRBV5-1 to TRBJ2-7; perhaps TRBD1 as D (6 bases). Germline lookup yields CDR1 SGHRS and CDR2 YFSETQ. CDR3 length equals 13 residues. Between the trimmed V and J ends, which lost 1 base and 2 bases, there was a span of 7 bases. CDR3 DNA: TGCGCCAGCAGCTTGACAGGGCCCTACGAGCAGTACTTC. It translates to CASSLTGPYEQYF.

This clone was seen only a few times. The chain employs TRBV19 and TRBJ1-5, with 8 bases identical to TRBD1. The CDR3 length is 17 residues. The germline V gene encodes CDR1 LNHDA and CDR2 SQIVND (reference sequence). V was clipped by 9 bases and J by 0 bases; unmatched bases: 13. DNA of the CDR3: TGTGCCAGCGTACCGGACAGGGACCTTTATAGCAATCAGCCCCAGCATTTT. Its translation: CASVPDRDLYSNQPQHF.

V and J are TRBV4-3 and TRBJ1-4; a possible D gene is TRBD1 (5 bases). This CDR3 is 17 amino acids long. V was pared by 0 bases and J by 7 bases, with 18 bases between. CDR1 is LGHNA, CDR2 YSLEER, per germline. CDR3 region: CASSQDRGGARGEKLFF. CDR3 DNA sequence: TGCGCCAGCAGCCAAGATCGTGGAGGGGCTAGGGGTGAAAAACTGTTTTTT.

The V and J genes are TRBV7-8 and TRBJ1-3; no clear D gene. Trimming stripped 1 base from V and 4 bases from J, with 14 bases between. Germline V gives CDR1 SGHVS, CDR2 FQNEAQ. The CDR3 covers 16 residues. CDR3 bases: TGTGCCAGCAGCTTAGGACGGTTGGGCAGAGGAAACACCATATATTTT. As protein: CASSLGRLGRGNTIYF.

The rearrangement links TRBV10-3 to TRBJ1-5, with TRBD1 identical over 9 bases. CDR3 length: 14 residues. V lost 6 bases to trimming and J lost 0 bases; unmatched junction nucleotides: 0. Germline CDR1 ENHRY, CDR2 SYGVKD. The CDR3 region has the DNA TGTGCCATCAGGGGACAGGGTAGCAATCAGCCCCAGCATTTT. Translation gives CAIRGQGSNQPQHF.

The J gene is TRBJ1-1, the V gene TRBV5-1; TRBD1 might be the D (6 bases). Between the trimmed V and J ends, which lost 0 bases and 4 bases, there was a span of 13 bases. This CDR3 is built from 15 residues. Germline V CDR1 and CDR2: SGHRS, YFSETQ. This CDR3 is CASSLDPNRVTEAFF. CDR3 coding DNA: TGCGCCAGCAGCTTGGACCCTAACAGGGTCACTGAAGCTTTCTTT.

The V call is TRBV6-2 or TRBV6-3, the J call TRBJ2-7; 9 bases agree with TRBD1. Germline assignment: CDR1 MNHEY and CDR2 SVGEGT. The CDR3 is 16 residues long. The V and J ends lost 6 bases and 3 bases, in that order; junction bases with no gene match: 12. The DNA for the CDR3 is TGTGCCAGCAGCCCTTCCGGGACAGGGATTTTCTACGAGCAGTACTTC. Encoded protein: CASSPSGTGIFYEQYF.

A few counts support this clone. This chain uses TRBV19 with TRBJ1-3; possible D gene TRBD1, 6 bases. The CDR3 extends over 16 amino acids. Germline-derived CDR1 and CDR2 are LNHDA and SQIVND (reference sequence). V shed 5 bases and J shed 0 bases, with 14 bases lying between them. As DNA, the CDR3 is TGTGCCAGTAGTCTGGGACACAAAGCCTCTGGAAACACCATATATTTT. Protein sequence: CASSLGHKASGNTIYF.

This clone was found once. The chain combines TRBV23-1 with TRBJ2-7, with 9 nucleotides matching TRBD1. TRBV23-1 is recorded as an ORF, its role being uncertain. V lost 3 bases, J lost 5 bases, and 5 bases stayed unmatched. This CDR3 comprises 14 residues. This CDR3 is CASSHQTGGDEQYF. The DNA for the CDR3 is TGCGCCAGCAGTCATCAAACAGGGGGCGACGAGCAGTACTTC.

This chain joins TRBV4-1 and TRBJ2-3, with D perhaps TRBD1 (5 bases). The germline V gene has CDR1 MGHRA and CDR2 YSYEKL. The CDR3 extends over 15 amino acids. Trimming removed 1 base from V and 6 bases from J, with 14 bases in between. The CDR3 DNA reads as TGCGCCAGCAGCCAAGTAGGCCTCCCAGGGGATACGCAGTATTTT. It specifies CASSQVGLPGDTQYF.

This clone was detected only a few times. The chain combines TRBV9 with TRBJ1-2; D is uncertain. V gave up 1 base and J gave up 3 bases, with 10 bases separating them. There are 14 residues in the CDR3. Germline V gives CDR1 SGDLS, CDR2 YYNGEE. This CDR3 is CASSVSPQDYGYTF. DNA of the CDR3: TGTGCCAGCAGCGTATCTCCGCAGGACTATGGCTACACCTTC.

V and J are TRBV4-1 and TRBJ2-2; TRBD1 matches at 8 bases. This CDR3 comprises 15 residues. The germline CDR1 and CDR2 sequences are MGHRA and YSYEKL. V was pared by 4 bases and J by 2 bases, with 3 bases of the junction left unmatched. The CDR3 loop is CASSRGQVNTGELFF. The CDR3 coding sequence is TGCGCCAGCAGCCGGGGACAGGTCAACACCGGGGAGCTGTTTTTT.